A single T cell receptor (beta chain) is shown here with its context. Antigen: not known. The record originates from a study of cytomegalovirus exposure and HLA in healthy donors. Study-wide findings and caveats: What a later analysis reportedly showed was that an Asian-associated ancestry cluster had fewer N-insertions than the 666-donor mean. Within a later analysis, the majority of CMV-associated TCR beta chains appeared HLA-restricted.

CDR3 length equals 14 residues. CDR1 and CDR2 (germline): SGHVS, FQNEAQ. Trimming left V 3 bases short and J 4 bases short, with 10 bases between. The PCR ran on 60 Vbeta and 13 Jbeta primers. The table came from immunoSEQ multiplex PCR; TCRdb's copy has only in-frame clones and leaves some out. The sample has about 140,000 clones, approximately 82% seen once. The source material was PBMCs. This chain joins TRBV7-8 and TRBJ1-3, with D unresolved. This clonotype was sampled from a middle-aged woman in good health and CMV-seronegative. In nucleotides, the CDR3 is TGTGCCAGCAGCTTCGCCTCCAGAGGAAACACCATATATTTT. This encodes CASSFASRGNTIYF.